Listed here are 8 T cell receptor beta chains from one sample, sequenced in a study of T cell clonotyping in hematopoietic cell transplantation. TCRdb's copy holds only in-frame clones and misses some; the assay was immunoSEQ multiplex PCR. The sample records 65,000 to 75,000 clones, approximately 94% being singletons. Sequenced input: peripheral blood mononuclear cells. The receptors were sampled from a man between 50 and 59 years old in good health. Some clones in this sample may be carry-over from other donors' samples.

As regards this clone: This sample includes further DNA sequences coding for the same CDR3. This chain uses TRBV4-2 with TRBJ2-7; 10 positions agree with TRBD1. Trimming cost V 0 bases and J 2 bases; bases outside gene matches: 10. The CDR3 consists of 18 residues. Germline loops: CDR1 LGHNA, CDR2 YNFKEQ. In nucleotides, the CDR3 is TGTGCCAGCAGCCAAGATTTGGGGACAGGGGTTAGCGCCTACGAGCAGTACTTC. Its translation is CASSQDLGTGVSAYEQYF.

V usage is TRBV5-6 and J usage is TRBJ1-1; D unresolved. This CDR3 comprises 18 residues. Trimming took 4 bases from V and 4 from J, leaving 26 bases between them. CDR1 is SGHDT and CDR2 is YYEEEE in the germline V gene. The CDR3: CASSRRVTGSLVSTEAFF. DNA for the CDR3: TGTGCCAGCAGCCGGAGGGTCACGGGCTCGCTCGTTTCCACTGAAGCTTTCTTT.

This chain connects TRBV19 to TRBJ2-7; TRBD2 is a possible D gene (7 bases). This CDR3 comprises 15 residues. Germline CDR1 reads LNHDA; CDR2 reads SQIVND (reference sequence). V was clipped by 6 bases and J by 2 bases, with 17 bases between them. CDR3 bases: TGTGCCAGTAGCCCGGGGGGCTCCCAGCCCTACGAGCAGTACTTC. Translated, it gives CASSPGGSQPYEQYF.

This clone was observed a single time. The chain joins TRBV19 to TRBJ2-3; a possible D gene is TRBD1 (5 bases). The CDR3 contains 14 residues. Germline-derived CDR1 and CDR2 are LNHDA and SQIVND (reference sequence). Trimming pared 5 bases from V and 2 bases from J, leaving 11 bases between. CDR3 DNA: TGTGCCAGTAGTGGCAGGGATCTCACAGATACGCAGTATTTT. It yields the protein CASSGRDLTDTQYF.

V usage is TRBV7-2 and J usage is TRBJ1-1; tentative D call: TRBD1 (6 bases). V lost 0 bases and J 5 bases, leaving 10 bases between the germline ends. Germline CDR1 SGHTA, CDR2 FQGNSA. The CDR3 spans 14 residues. Here the CDR3 DNA reads TGTGCCAGCAGCTTAGCACAGGGTGGTACTGAAGCTTTCTTT. Encoded protein: CASSLAQGGTEAFF.

V gene TRBV5-4 combines with J gene TRBJ2-1; no definite D call. V lost 2 bases, J lost 10 bases, and 7 bases lay in between. The CDR3 length is 11 residues. Germline V gene data show CDR1 as SGHNT and CDR2 as YYREEE (reference sequence). CDR3 amino acids: CASSFSQEQFF. The DNA of the CDR3 is TGTGCCAGCAGCTTTTCCCAGGAGCAGTTCTTC.

The V and J genes are TRBV30 and TRBJ1-2; 8 nucleotides agree with TRBD1. The CDR3 spans 14 residues. J was trimmed by 2 bases and V by 5 bases; bases with no gene match: 7. Germline loops: CDR1 GTSNPN, CDR2 SVGIG (reference sequence). As DNA, the CDR3 is TGTGCCTGGGCTACAGGGGGGAACAACTATGGCTACACCTTC. Protein: CAWATGGNNYGYTF.

This sequence joins TRBV9 and TRBJ2-5; 7 bases align to TRBD2. Germline CDR1 reads SGDLS; CDR2 reads YYNGEE. V dropped 1 base and J dropped 7; count of bases not matched to a gene: 7. The CDR3 has 14 amino acids. The CDR3 coding sequence is TGTGCCAGCAGCGTATCGGGCCTAGCGGCGACCCAGTACTTC. Translated: CASSVSGLAATQYF.